These T cell receptor beta chains were read from a single sample in a study of human T cells and chemical hapten exposure. TCRdb analysed the RACE reads with MiXCR anew, one entry per CDR3 protein. This table has 350,000 to 400,000 distinct CDR3 sequences, roughly 4.6% appearing once. The specimen comprised whole blood, sampled in connection with sensitization to the hapten diphenylcyclopropenone (DPC). These receptors all stem from a woman between 50 and 59 years old with alopecia areata. Some clones in this sample may be carry-over from other donors' samples. Each CDR3 is given with its conserved first and last residue. A D gene is named only where the DNA matches it firmly. Clone sizes are given selectively: once, few, many, or a class where the clone is expanded.

>TRBJ1-2|TRBV20-1|.|few
CSAKDTLFGYTF
TGCAGTGCTAAGGACACCCTTTTCGGCTACACCTTC
>TRBJ1-1|TRBV29-1|.|.
CSVHRAGEAFF
TGCAGCGTACACAGGGCCGGTGAAGCTTTCTTT
>TRBJ1-1|TRBV28|TRBD1|many
CASTRRQGRNTEAFF
TGTGCCAGCACCCGGCGACAGGGCAGAAACACTGAAGCTTTCTTT
>TRBJ1-5|TRBV10-1|.|few
CASSDNPLQGGNQPQHF
TGCGCCAGCAGTGACAACCCGTTACAGGGAGGCAATCAGCCCCAGCATTTT
>TRBJ2-7|TRBV29-1|.|many
CSASRGYEQYF
TGCAGCGCCTCACGGGGATACGAGCAGTACTTC
>TRBJ2-1|TRBV29-1|TRBD2|few
CSGEMASGRDEQFF
TGCAGCGGTGAAATGGCTAGCGGGAGGGATGAGCAGTTCTTC
>TRBJ1-2|TRBV6-5|TRBD1|once
CASSPTQGGDGYTF
TGTGCCAGCAGCCCCACCCAAGGGGGCGATGGCTACACCTTC
>TRBJ2-1|TRBV29-1|TRBD1|many
CSVSGQGSSYNEQFF
TGCAGCGTTTCCGGACAGGGGAGTTCCTACAATGAGCAGTTCTTC
>TRBJ1-1|TRBV6-5|.|few
CASSSTGYPEAFF
TGTGCCAGCAGTTCAACCGGGTACCCTGAAGCTTTCTTT
>TRBJ1-1|TRBV5-1|.|.
CASSRYSQGDTEAFF
TGCGCCAGCAGCCGTTATTCACAGGGAGACACTGAAGCTTTCTTT
>TRBJ1-5|TRBV29-1|.|many
CSVEYGGNQPQHF
TGCAGCGTTGAATACGGGGGAAATCAGCCCCAGCATTTT
>TRBJ2-1|TRBV20-1|.|many
CSASGDGYNEQFF
TGCAGTGCTAGCGGGGACGGGTATAATGAGCAGTTCTTC